A single sample gave rise to the 7 T cell receptor beta chains below, sequenced in a study of CD8+CD57+ T cells in acquired aplastic anemia. Template material for TCR beta VDJ and CDR3 profiling consisted of genomic DNA. Using its own MiXCR run on the reads, TCRdb lists one record per CDR3 protein. Among roughly 280,000 distinct CDR3 sequences listed, about 50% were seen once. Whoever was chosen for sequencing had shown CD8+CD57+ cell expansion by flow cytometry. Sequenced: sorted CD4+, CD8+, or CD8+CD57+ T cells (not recorded which) from PBMCs. These receptors were collected from a human donor with aplastic anemia.

Turning to this clonotype: One junction end disagrees with the germline gene, perhaps due to a read error. The chain joins TRBV19 to TRBJ1-1; 7 bases are shared with TRBD1. Germline V CDR1 and CDR2: LNHDA, SQIVND (reference sequence). The CDR3 contains 16 residues. CDR3 amino acids: CASSIGRGVPGTEAFF. CDR3 nucleotides: TGTGCCAGTAGTATCGGCAGGGGGGTTCCGGGCACTGAAGCTTTCTTC. The complete variable domain, with remaining parts taken from reference TRBV19 and TRBJ1-1, reads DGGITQSPKYLFRKEGQNVTLSCEQNLNHDAMYWYRQDPGQGLRLIYYSQIVNDFQKGDIAEGYSVSREKKESFPLTVTSAQKNPTAFYLCASSIGRGVPGTEAFFGQGTRLTVV.

The J gene is TRBJ2-3, the V gene TRBV12-3 or TRBV12-4, with 11 positions matching TRBD2. The V gene end was trimmed by 5 bases and the J gene end by 0 bases; junction bases not matched to a gene: 4. The CDR3 runs 16 residues. The CDR3, as DNA: TGTGCCAGCAGTACACTAGCGGGGGTGAGCACAGATACGCAGTATTTT. Its protein product is CASSTLAGVSTDTQYF.

This clonotype was observed once. At one boundary the junction diverges from the germline segment, which might be a read error. The V and J genes are TRBV10-3 and TRBJ2-7; 12 bases match TRBD2. The CDR3 loop spans 15 amino acids. Germline V gives CDR1 ENHRY, CDR2 SYGVKD. CDR3 bases: TGTGCCATCAGTGAGGGACTAGCGGGGCCCTACGAGCAGTGCTTC. Translated, it gives CAISEGLAGPYEQCF.

This clonotype was seen once. V is TRBV5-5 and J is TRBJ2-7; the D call may be TRBD1 or TRBD2 (5 bases each). This CDR3 has 14 amino acids. Germline V gene sequence: CDR1 SGHKS, CDR2 YYEKEE (reference sequence). V shed 4 bases and J shed 0 bases, with 11 bases lying between them. CDR3 DNA: TGTGCCAGCAGCCCGGGACCTATCTCCTACGAGCAGTACTTC. Its protein product is CASSPGPISYEQYF.

The chain has TRBV2 and TRBJ2-5; TRBD1 might be the D (7 bases). V was cut by 7 bases and J by 5 bases, with 17 bases left in between. The CDR3 has 14 residues. Looked up from germline, CDR1 is SNHLY and CDR2 is FYNNEI. CDR3 in amino acids: CASNTQGGRETQYF. CDR3 bases: TGTGCCAGCAATACCCAGGGGGGACGGGAGACCCAGTACTTC.

The chain employs TRBV10-2 and TRBJ2-3; weak D call: TRBD2 (6 bases). Looked up from germline, CDR1 is WSHSY and CDR2 is SAAADI. The CDR3 is 13 residues long. V was clipped by 4 bases and J by 4 bases, with 9 bases between them. CDR3 DNA: TGCGCCAGCAGTGGACTAGAGGCAGATACGCAGTATTTT. It codes for CASSGLEADTQYF.

In its sample, this clonotype was seen a few times. The V gene is TRBV2, the J gene TRBJ2-5, with D uncertain. In germline, CDR1 is SNHLY, CDR2 FYNNEI. V gave up 2 bases and J gave up 1 base, with 8 bases separating them. This CDR3 comprises 14 residues. The CDR3 region is CASSERLSQETQYF. DNA for the CDR3: TGTGCCAGCAGTGAACGGTTGAGCCAAGAGACCCAGTACTTC.